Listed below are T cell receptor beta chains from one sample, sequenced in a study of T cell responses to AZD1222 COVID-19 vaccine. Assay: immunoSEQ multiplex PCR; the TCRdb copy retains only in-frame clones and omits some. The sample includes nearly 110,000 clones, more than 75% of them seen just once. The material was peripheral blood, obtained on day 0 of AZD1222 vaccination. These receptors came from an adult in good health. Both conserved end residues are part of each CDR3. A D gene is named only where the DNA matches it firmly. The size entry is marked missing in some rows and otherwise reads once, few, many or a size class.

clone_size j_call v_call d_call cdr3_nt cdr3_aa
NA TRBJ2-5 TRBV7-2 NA TGTGCCAGCAGCCCGCCGGCGACTAGAGGGTGGGAGACCCAGTACTTC CASSPPATRGWETQYF
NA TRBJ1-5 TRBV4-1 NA TGCGCCAGCAGCCAAGTAGGAGGGTTGCAGCCCCAGCATTTT CASSQVGGLQPQHF
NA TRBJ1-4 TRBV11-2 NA TGTGCCAGCAGCATCAGGTCTGAAAAACTGTTTTTT CASSIRSEKLFF
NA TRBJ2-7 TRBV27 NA TGTGCCAGCAGTTTAAGCCAGGGGAGACCTTACGAGCAGTACTTC CASSLSQGRPYEQYF
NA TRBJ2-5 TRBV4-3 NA TGCGCCAGCAGCCGAGGACACGAAGAGACCCAGTACTTC CASSRGHEETQYF
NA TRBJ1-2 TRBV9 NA TGTGCCAGCAGCGTAGGACTCTCAGCTAACTATGGCTACACCTTC CASSVGLSANYGYTF
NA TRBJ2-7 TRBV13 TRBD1 TGTGCCAGCGCCGGACAGGGTGACTACGAGCAGTACTTC CASAGQGDYEQYF
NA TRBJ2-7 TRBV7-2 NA TGTGCCAGCAGCTTAGGTACTACCTACTCCTACGAGCAGTACTTC CASSLGTTYSYEQYF
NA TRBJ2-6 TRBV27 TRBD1 TGTGCCAGCAGCACCGGACAGGGATCAGCCAACGTCCTGACTTTC CASSTGQGSANVLTF
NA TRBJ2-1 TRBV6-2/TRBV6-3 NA TGTGCCAGTAGCCCCCGGGACTTTTTCAATGAGCAGTTCTTC CASSPRDFFNEQFF
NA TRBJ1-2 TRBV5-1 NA TGCGCCAGCAGCTCGACGACGCGGCCTTCCAACTATGGCTACACCTTC CASSSTTRPSNYGYTF
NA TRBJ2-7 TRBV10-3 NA TGTGCCATCACCCAACACGCTGGGGGGGAGCAGTACTTC CAITQHAGGEQYF
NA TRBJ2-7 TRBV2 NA TGTGCCAGCAACAAGCAGGGGCGCTACGAGCAGTACTTC CASNKQGRYEQYF
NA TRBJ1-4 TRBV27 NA TGTGCCAGCAGACCCCAATCCGCCGGCCCCTTAATGGGAAAACTGTTTTTT CASRPQSAGPLMGKLFF
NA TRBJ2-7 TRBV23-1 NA TGCGCCAGCAGTAATAGCTACGAGCAGTACTTC CASSNSYEQYF
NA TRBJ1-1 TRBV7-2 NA TGTGCCAGCAGCTTAGTGGGTAAACGAGAAGCTTTCTTT CASSLVGKREAFF
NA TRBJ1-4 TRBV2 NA TGTGCCAGCAGCCCGCGGCAGAACACTTTTGAAAAACTGTTTTTT CASSPRQNTFEKLFF
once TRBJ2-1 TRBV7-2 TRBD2 TGTGCCAGCAGCTTAGCCGGAGGACTAGGTGGTGAGCAGTTCTTC CASSLAGGLGGEQFF
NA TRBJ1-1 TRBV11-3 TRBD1 TGTGCCAGCAGCTACGGACAGGGTTCCACTGAAGCTTTCTTT CASSYGQGSTEAFF
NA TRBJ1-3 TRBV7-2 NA TGTGCCAGCAGTCGGGTGGAGGGGCATGGAAACACCATATATTTT CASSRVEGHGNTIYF
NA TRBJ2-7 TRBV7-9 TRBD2 TGTGCCAGCAGCTTGGGACTAGCCTACGAGCAGTACTTC CASSLGLAYEQYF
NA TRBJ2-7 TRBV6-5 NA TGTGCCAGCAAAGGGGGGCTTAACTACGAGCAGTACTTC CASKGGLNYEQYF
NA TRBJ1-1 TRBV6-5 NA TGTGCCATCCCCGGGGGGTACACTGAAGCTTTCTTT CAIPGGYTEAFF
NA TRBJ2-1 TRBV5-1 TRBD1 TGCGCCAGCAGCAGGACAGGGAACGAGCAGTTCTTC CASSRTGNEQFF
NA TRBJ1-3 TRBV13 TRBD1 TGTGCCAGCAGCCCGACAGGGGGCTTCGGAAACACCATATATTTT CASSPTGGFGNTIYF
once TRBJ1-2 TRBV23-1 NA TGCGCCAGCAGTCAATCACAGGATAGGAACTATGGCTACACCTTC CASSQSQDRNYGYTF
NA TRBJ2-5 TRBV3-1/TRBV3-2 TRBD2 TGTGCCAGCAGCCAAGATTTACTAGCGGGGGGCCAAGAGACCCAGTACTTC CASSQDLLAGGQETQYF
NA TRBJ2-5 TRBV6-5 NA TGTGCCAGCAGTAGGGGTCCAGAACCCCAAGAGACCCAGTACTTC CASSRGPEPQETQYF
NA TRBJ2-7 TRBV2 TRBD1 TGTGCCAGCATGAGAGAGGGGGCAACCTACGAGCAGTACTTC CASMREGATYEQYF
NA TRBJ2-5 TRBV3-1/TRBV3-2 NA TGTGCCAGCAGCCAAGCTGAGGGGGGGCCCGTCCAAGAGACCCAGTACTTC CASSQAEGGPVQETQYF
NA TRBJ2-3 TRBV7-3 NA TGTGCCAGCAGCCCGGGGGGCCGGGTAGATACGCAGTATTTT CASSPGGRVDTQYF
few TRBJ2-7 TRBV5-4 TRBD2 TGTGCCAGCAGCACAAACGGGGGAGGGGACGAGCAGTACTTC CASSTNGGGDEQYF
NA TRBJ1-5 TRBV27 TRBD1 TGTGCCAGCAGTAAACAAGACAGGGGTTGGAATCAGCCCCAGCATTTT CASSKQDRGWNQPQHF
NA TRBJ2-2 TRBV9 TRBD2 TGTGCCAGCAGCCTTCGGACTAGCGGGGGGCCCGGGGAGCTGTTTTTT CASSLRTSGGPGELFF
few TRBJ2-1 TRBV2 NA TGTGCCAGCAAACTTGAGCAGTTCTTC CASKLEQFF
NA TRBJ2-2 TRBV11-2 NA TGTGCCAGCAGAGTTGGCCCGAACACCGGGGAGCTGTTTTTT CASRVGPNTGELFF
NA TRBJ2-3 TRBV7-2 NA TGTGCCAGCAGCTCCCGGACGGGGTATCCCCCAGATACGCAGTATTTT CASSSRTGYPPDTQYF
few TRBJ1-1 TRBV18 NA TGTGCCAGCTCAAATCAGGGGAGGGCTGAAGCTTTCTTT CASSNQGRAEAFF
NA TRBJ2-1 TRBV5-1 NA TGCGCCAGCAGCCAGACTCTAGGCCCTCGGAATGAGCAGTTCTTC CASSQTLGPRNEQFF
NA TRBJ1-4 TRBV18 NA TGTGCCAGCTCAGCCGACGGAAGAAATGAAAAACTGTTTTTT CASSADGRNEKLFF
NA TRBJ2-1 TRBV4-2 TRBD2 TGTGCCAGCAGCCAAGATCTGGGAGCGGGGCACCCGGTATTGCATGAGCAGTTCTTC CASSQDLGAGHPVLHEQFF
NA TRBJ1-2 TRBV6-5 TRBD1 TGTGCCAGCTACAGGGGGGGACTCTATGGCTACACCTTC CASYRGGLYGYTF
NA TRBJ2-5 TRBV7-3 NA TGTGCCAGCAGCTTAACCCCCAAAGAGACCCAGTACTTC CASSLTPKETQYF
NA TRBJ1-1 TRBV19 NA TGTGCCAGTAGTATAGATTGGGGTGGGACTGAAGCTTTCTTT CASSIDWGGTEAFF
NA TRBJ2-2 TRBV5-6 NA TGTGCCAGCAGCTTGGATTACAGAATCAACACCGGGGAGCTGTTTTTT CASSLDYRINTGELFF
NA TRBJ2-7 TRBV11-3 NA TGTGCCAGCAGCTTAGATTCCCAATACGAGCAGTACTTC CASSLDSQYEQYF
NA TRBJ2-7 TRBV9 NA TGTGCCAGCAGCGTAGAAGGAAACTCCTACGAGCAGTACTTC CASSVEGNSYEQYF
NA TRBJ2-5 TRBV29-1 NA TGCAGCGTTCGAGCAGGGATGGAGACCCAGTACTTC CSVRAGMETQYF
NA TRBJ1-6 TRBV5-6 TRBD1 TGTGCCAGCAGACGTGGACAGGAGGGTCCCAATTCACCCCTCCACTTT CASRRGQEGPNSPLHF
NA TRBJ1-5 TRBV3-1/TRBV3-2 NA TGTGCCAGCAGCCAGTCACAGGGCCCAAATCAGCCCCAGCATTTT CASSQSQGPNQPQHF
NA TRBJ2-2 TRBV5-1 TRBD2 TGCGCCAGCATGGCCCGGGAGGGGAGCACCGGGGAGCTGTTTTTT CASMAREGSTGELFF
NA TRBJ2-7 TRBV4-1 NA TGCGCCAGGACACAGCAGGTAAGGTCCTACGAGCAGTACTTC CARTQQVRSYEQYF